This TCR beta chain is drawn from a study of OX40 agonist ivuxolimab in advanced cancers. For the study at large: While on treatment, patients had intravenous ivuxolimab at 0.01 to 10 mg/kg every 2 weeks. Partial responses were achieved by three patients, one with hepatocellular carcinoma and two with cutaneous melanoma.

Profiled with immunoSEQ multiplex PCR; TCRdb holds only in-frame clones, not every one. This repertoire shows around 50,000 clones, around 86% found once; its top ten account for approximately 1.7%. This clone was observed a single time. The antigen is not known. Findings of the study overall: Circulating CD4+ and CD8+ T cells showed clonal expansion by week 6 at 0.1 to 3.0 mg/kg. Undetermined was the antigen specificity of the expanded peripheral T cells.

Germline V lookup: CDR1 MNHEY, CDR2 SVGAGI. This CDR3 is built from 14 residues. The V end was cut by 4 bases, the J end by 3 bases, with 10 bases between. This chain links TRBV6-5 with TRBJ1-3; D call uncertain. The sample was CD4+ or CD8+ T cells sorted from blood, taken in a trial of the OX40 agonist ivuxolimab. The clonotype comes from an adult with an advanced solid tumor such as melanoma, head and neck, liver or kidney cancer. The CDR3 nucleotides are TGTGCCAGCAGTTCTTCTATAAATGGAAACACCATATATTTT. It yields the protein CASSSSINGNTIYF.